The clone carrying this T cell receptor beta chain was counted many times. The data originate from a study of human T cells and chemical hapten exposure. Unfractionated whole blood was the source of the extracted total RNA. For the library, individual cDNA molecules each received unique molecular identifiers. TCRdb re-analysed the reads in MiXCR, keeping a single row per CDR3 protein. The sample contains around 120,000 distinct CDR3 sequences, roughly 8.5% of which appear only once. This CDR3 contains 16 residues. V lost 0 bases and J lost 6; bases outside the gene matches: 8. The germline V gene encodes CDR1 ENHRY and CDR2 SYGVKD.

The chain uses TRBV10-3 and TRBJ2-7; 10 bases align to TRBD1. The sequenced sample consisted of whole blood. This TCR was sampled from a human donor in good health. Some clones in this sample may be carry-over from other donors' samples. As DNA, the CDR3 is TGTGCCATCAGTGAGTCCGAGGGGACAGGGGAAATCGAGCAGTACTTC. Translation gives CAISESEGTGEIEQYF.